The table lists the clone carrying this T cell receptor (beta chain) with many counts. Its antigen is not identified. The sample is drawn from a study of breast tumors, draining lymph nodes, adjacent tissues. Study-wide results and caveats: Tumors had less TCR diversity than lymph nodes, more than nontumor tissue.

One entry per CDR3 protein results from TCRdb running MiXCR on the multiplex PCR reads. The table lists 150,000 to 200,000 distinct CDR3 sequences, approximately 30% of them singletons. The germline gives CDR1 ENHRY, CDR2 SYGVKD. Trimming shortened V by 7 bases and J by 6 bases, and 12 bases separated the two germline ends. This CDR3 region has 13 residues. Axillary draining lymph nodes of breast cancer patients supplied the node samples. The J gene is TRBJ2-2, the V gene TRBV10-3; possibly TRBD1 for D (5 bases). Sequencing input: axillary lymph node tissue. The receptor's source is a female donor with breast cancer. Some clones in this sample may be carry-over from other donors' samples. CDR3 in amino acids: CAINHRGSGELFF. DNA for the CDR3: TGTGCCATCAATCATAGGGGCTCCGGGGAGCTGTTTTTT.